What follows are 4 T cell receptor beta chains derived from one specimen sequenced in a study of neoadjuvant anti-PD-1 for oral cavity cancer. Profiled with immunoSEQ multiplex PCR; TCRdb holds only in-frame clones, not every one. The sample includes about 14,000 clones, 73% seen only once; the top ten take 2.8%. As for time point: after neoadjuvant nivolumab, at surgical resection. The sequenced sample was PBMCs, obtained after nivolumab (anti-PD-1) treatment. These receptors all stem from a person aged 35-80 years with oral cavity squamous cell carcinoma.

The sample holds one count of this clone. The gene calls are TRBV30 and TRBJ2-1, with a tentative D call TRBD2 (5 bases). V shed 0 bases and J shed 15 bases, with 15 bases lying between them. Germline assignment: CDR1 GTSNPN and CDR2 SVGIG (reference sequence). The CDR3 runs to 12 residues. CDR3 nucleotide sequence: TGTGCCTGGAGTGTACTGAGCGGTAGGAGGTTCTTC. Protein product: CAWSVLSGRRFF.

Written as DNA, the CDR3 is TGTGCCAGCAGCTTAACAGGGGCGAACTATGGCTACACCTTC. This codes for CASSLTGANYGYTF. The chain is built from TRBV7-2 and TRBJ1-2; 7 positions agree with TRBD1. This CDR3 region has 14 residues. Germline trimming cut 2 bases from V and 2 bases from J; bases unmatched to any gene: 2. Germline CDR1 and CDR2: SGHTA and FQGNSA.

This chain connects TRBV19 to TRBJ1-5, with 8 positions matching TRBD1. V trimming: 5 bases; J trimming: 10 bases; junction bases outside the gene matches: 7. The CDR3 contains 13 residues. The germline V gene encodes CDR1 LNHDA and CDR2 SQIVND (reference sequence). The CDR3 DNA is TGTGCCAGTAGTGAAACAGGGGGAGATCCCCAGCATTTT. Its translation: CASSETGGDPQHF.

V and J are TRBV19 and TRBJ1-2; possible D gene TRBD1, 5 bases. The V gene's germline CDR1 is LNHDA and CDR2 SQIVND (reference sequence). This CDR3 is built from 13 residues. The V end was cut by 6 bases, the J end by 8 bases, with 16 bases between. In nucleotides, the CDR3 is TGTGCCAGTAGCTTTCGGGGAGGGGACGGCTACACCTTC. Its translation is CASSFRGGDGYTF.